This T cell receptor beta chain came from a study of T-cell reconstitution after alpha-beta-depleted transplantation in children listed by TCRdb under 2016. A note on the overall study: Using TCR repertoire profiling, the study quantitatively followed how T-cell immune reconstitution unfolded in children after TCRalphabeta/CD19-depleted allogeneic hematopoietic cell transplantation.

Library preparation was by PCR. The instrument given in TCRdb is Illumina HiSeq 2500. Molecular barcoding was employed in the preparation of TCR libraries, with unique molecular identifiers being used to normalize TCRbeta repertoire quantification. TCRdb ran its own pipeline on the public reads, namely fastp trimming at Q25 and MiXCR clone calling, and kept in-frame beta chains. Each CDR3 protein appears once, grouped with its most common genes and DNA. A total of some 300,000 distinct CDR3 sequences appear in this sample, nearly 8% of them only once. The ten biggest clones cover approximately 8.6% of the sample. The CDR3 spans 13 residues, from the cysteine through the phenylalanine. Just the 39-base CDR3 DNA is kept, in frame starting at base 1. Deletion took 3 bases off V and 3 bases off J, with a span of 8 bases between the germline ends. This clonotype was observed many times. No cognate antigen has been identified for it. No per-base quality is available; no much larger clone lies one base away.

The treatment or condition label, as the study defines it: allogeneic hematopoietic cell transplantation with graft depleted of TCRalphabeta T cells and CD19 B cells. TCRalphabeta/CD19-depleted allogeneic hematopoietic cell grafts were given to the transplant recipients, all of whom were children. The paper as a whole reports these results and caveats: Hyperexpanded clone frequencies declined over subsequent months; after one year, T-cell counts and TCRbeta diversity were mostly attributed to newly produced T cells. Apparently early alphabetaT-cell count recovery about two months after transplant reportedly relied on only several hundred rapidly expanded clones derived from non-depleted graft cells. In some patients, the high TCRbeta diversity seen at day 60 was put down to recipient T cells and intrathymic progenitors that had survived conditioning.

The TCR was taken from a female patient between 2 and 10 years old who had a stem cell transplant for Fanconi anemia, so the T cells may come from the graft donor. Recombination joined TRBV12-3 or TRBV12-4 with TRBJ1-1; the D gene cannot be resolved reliably. The specimen was peripheral blood, collected 360 days after TCRalphabeta/CD19-depleted stem cell transplant. The CDR3 region reads CASSFAEDTEAFF. The DNA sequence is TGTGCCAGCAGTTTTGCCGAGGACACTGAAGCTTTCTTT.